This TCR beta chain was observed in a study of PD-1 blockade in classical Hodgkin lymphoma. Each patient's relapse followed autologous stem cell transplantation, and brentuximab vedotin exposure varied. J was trimmed by 4 bases and V by 2 bases; bases with no gene match: 11. The CDR3 has 20 residues. Germline CDR1 MNHNS, CDR2 SASEGT. Concerning this clone: Its antigen is currently unknown.

Only in-frame clones appear in the TCRdb table, and some are missing; sequencing was by immunoSEQ multiplex PCR. The profile shows 20,000 to 25,000 clones, over 65% of them singletons. Study-level results: By C4D1 there was a significant rise in CD4+ TCR diversity but not in CD8+ TCR diversity. Newly diagnosed patients were reported to start with lower TCR diversity than healthy donors.

The clonotype originates from a human donor with classical Hodgkin lymphoma. This chain connects TRBV6-1 to TRBJ2-1, with 16 bases identical to TRBD2. The sequencing here drew on peripheral blood mononuclear cells (PBMCs), taken before the second cycle of nivolumab. CDR3 sequence: CASSEMPPGLAGGPYNEQFF. The CDR3 DNA reads as TGTGCCAGCAGTGAAATGCCACCGGGACTAGCGGGGGGGCCATACAATGAGCAGTTCTTC.